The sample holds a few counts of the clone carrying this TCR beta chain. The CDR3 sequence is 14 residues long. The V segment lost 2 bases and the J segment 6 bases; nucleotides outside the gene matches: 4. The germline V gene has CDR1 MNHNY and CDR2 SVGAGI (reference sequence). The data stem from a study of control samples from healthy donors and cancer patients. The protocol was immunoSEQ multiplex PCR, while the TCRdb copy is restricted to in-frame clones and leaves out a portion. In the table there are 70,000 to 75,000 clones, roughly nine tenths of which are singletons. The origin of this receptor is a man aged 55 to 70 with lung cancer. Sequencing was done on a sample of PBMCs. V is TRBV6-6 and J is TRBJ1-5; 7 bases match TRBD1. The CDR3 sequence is CASSYARDSQPQHF. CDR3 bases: TGTGCCAGCAGTTACGCTAGGGACAGTCAGCCCCAGCATTTT.